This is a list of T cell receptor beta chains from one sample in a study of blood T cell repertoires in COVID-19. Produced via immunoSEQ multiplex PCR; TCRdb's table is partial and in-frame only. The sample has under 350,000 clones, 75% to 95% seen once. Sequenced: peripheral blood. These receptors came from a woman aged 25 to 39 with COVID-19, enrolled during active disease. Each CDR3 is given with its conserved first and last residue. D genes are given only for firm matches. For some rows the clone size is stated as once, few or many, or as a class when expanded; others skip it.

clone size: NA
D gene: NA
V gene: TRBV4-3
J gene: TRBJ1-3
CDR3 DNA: TGCGCCAGCAGCCAAGATCGGGTTGGCGCAGGAAACACCATATATTTT
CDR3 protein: CASSQDRVGAGNTIYF

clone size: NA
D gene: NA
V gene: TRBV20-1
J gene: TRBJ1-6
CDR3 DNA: TGCAGTGCTAGTCTGGACCAGGGGAGTTCACCCCTCCACTTT
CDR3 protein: CSASLDQGSSPLHF

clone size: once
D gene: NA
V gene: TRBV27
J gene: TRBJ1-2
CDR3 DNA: TGTGCCAGCAGTCCACGCAGGGGAAACTATGGCTACACCTTC
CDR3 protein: CASSPRRGNYGYTF

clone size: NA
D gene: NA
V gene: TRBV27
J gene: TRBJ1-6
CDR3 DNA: TGTGCCAGCAGGGCCCCGCCTTATAATTCACCCCTCCACTTT
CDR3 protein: CASRAPPYNSPLHF

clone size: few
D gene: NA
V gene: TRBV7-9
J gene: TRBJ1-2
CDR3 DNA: TGTGCCAGCAGCTTAGGAGCAGGGAACTATGGCTACACCTTC
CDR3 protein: CASSLGAGNYGYTF

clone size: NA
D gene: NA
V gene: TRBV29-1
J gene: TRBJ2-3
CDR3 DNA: TGCAGCGTTTCCGGCGGTAGCGGCACAGATACGCAGTATTTT
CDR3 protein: CSVSGGSGTDTQYF

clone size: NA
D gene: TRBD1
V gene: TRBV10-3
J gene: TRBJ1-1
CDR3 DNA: TGTGCCATCTTAAGCTTGGGACAGACTAACACTGAAGCTTTCTTT
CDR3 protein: CAILSLGQTNTEAFF

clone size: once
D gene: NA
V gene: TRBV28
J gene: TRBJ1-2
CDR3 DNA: TGTGCCAGCAGTTCCCCGGGGGGGGCTAACTATGGCTACACCTTC
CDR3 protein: CASSSPGGANYGYTF

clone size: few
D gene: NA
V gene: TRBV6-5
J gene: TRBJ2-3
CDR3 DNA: TGTGCCAGCAGTTATCAGGGGACAGATACGCAGTATTTT
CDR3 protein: CASSYQGTDTQYF

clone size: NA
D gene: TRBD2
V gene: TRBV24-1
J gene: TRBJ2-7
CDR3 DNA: TGTGCCACCAGTGCCCCGGGACTAGCGGGGGCCTACGAGCAGTACTTC
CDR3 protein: CATSAPGLAGAYEQYF

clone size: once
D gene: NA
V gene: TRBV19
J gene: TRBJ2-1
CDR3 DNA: TGTGCCAGTAGTATTAGCGTAGCGGTCTTGGGTGGCAATGAGCAGTTCTTC
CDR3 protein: CASSISVAVLGGNEQFF

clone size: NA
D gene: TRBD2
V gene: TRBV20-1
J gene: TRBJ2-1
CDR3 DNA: TGCAGTGCTAGTGATGGACTAGTTGGTTGGTACAATGAGCAGTTCTTC
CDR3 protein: CSASDGLVGWYNEQFF

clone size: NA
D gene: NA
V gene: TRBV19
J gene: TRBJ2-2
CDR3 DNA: TGTGCCAGTAGTATAGCCCACAGGGATGGGGAGCTGTTTTTT
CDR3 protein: CASSIAHRDGELFF

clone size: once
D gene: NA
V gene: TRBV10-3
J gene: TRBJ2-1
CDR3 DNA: TGTGCCATCAGTGAGTCAGGCACTACTGACAATGAGCAGTTCTTC
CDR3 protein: CAISESGTTDNEQFF

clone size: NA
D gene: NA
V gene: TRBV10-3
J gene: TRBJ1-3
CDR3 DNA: TGTGCCATCAGTGAGTCGACTCAGGGCCTCTCTGGAAACACCATATATTTT
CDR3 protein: CAISESTQGLSGNTIYF

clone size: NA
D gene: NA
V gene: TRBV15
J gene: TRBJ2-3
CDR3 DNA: TGTGCCACCAGCAGAGAACTCGCGGGAACGGTCGGTAGCACAGATACGCAGTATTTT
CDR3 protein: CATSRELAGTVGSTDTQYF

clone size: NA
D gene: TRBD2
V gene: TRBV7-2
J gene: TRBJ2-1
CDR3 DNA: TGTGCCAGCAGCTTATCAGGGACTAGCGGGAGCGGCGAGCAGTTCTTC
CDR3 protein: CASSLSGTSGSGEQFF

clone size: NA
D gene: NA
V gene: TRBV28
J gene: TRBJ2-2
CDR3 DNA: TGTGCCAGCAGTTTTGATAGCTACCCGAACACCGGGGAGCTGTTTTTT
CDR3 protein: CASSFDSYPNTGELFF

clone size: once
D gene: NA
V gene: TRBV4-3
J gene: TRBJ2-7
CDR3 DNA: TGCGCCAGCAGCCAAGATTCATGGGGCACCTTGCCCTACGAGCAGTACTTC
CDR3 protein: CASSQDSWGTLPYEQYF

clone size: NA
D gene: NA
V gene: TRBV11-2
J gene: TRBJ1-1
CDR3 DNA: TGTGCCAGCAGCTTAGTGGGGGGGCCGAACACTGAAGCTTTCTTT
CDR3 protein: CASSLVGGPNTEAFF

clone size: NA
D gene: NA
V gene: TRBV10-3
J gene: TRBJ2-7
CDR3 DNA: TGTGCCATCAGTGAGTTAGACAAGTCCTACGAGCAGTACTTC
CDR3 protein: CAISELDKSYEQYF

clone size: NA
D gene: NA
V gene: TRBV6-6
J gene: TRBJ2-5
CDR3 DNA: TGTGCCAGCAGTTACGCGCAAGAGACCCAGTACTTC
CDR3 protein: CASSYAQETQYF

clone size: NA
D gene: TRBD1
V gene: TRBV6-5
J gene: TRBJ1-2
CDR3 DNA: TGTGCCAGCAGGTGGGACAGGGGAGCGGATGGCTACACCTTC
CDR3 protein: CASRWDRGADGYTF

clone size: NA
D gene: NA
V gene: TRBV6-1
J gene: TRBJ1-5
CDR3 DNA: TGTGCCAGCAGCTCCTTTGGGGGGTATCAGCCCCAGCATTTT
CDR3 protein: CASSSFGGYQPQHF

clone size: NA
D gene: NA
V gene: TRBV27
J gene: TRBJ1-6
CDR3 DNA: TGTGCCAGCACCCTTACGGGGGGCGCGAGGAATTCACCCCTCCACTTT
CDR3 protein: CASTLTGGARNSPLHF

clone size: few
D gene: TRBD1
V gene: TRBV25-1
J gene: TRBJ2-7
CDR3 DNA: TGTGCCAGCAGTGAATCAAAGGGCAGGGGGCAATACGAGCAGTACTTC
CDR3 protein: CASSESKGRGQYEQYF

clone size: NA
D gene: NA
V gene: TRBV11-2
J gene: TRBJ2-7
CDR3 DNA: TGTGCCAGCAGACCGAGTCGAGTTGGCGAGCAGTACTTC
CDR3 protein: CASRPSRVGEQYF

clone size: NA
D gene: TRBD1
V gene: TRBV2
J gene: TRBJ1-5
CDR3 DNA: TGTGCCAGCAGTGTGTTTCCGGGACAGTTTCAGCCCCAGCATTTT
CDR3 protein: CASSVFPGQFQPQHF

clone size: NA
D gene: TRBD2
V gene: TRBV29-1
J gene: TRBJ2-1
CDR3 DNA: TGCAGCGTACCGGGACTAGCGGCTTACAATGAGCAGTTCTTC
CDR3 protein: CSVPGLAAYNEQFF

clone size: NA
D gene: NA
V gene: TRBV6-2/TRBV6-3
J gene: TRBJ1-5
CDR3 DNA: TGTGCCAGCAGTTACGGACAGCAGAGGAATCAGCCCCAGCATTTT
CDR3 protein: CASSYGQQRNQPQHF

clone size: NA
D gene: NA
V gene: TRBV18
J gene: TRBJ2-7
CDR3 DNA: TGTGCCAGCTCACCAACTGGGGGGCAGGGGGCCTACGAGCAGTACTTC
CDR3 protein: CASSPTGGQGAYEQYF

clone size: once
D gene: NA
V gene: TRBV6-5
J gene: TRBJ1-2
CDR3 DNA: TGTGCCAGCAGTTACCCTACAGGGTATGGCTACACCTTC
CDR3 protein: CASSYPTGYGYTF

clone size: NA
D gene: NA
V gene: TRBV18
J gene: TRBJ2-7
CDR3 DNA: TGTGCCAGCTCACTCCACCACAGGGTACCCCTGGGGTACGAGCAGTACTTC
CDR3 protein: CASSLHHRVPLGYEQYF

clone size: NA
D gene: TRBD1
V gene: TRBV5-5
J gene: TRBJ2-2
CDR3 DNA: TGTGCCAGCATCCGGGACAGGGTGGGCACCGGGGAGCTGTTTTTT
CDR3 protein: CASIRDRVGTGELFF

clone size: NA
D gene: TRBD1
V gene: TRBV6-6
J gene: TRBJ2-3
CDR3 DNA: TGTGCCAGCAATCGCCGGGACAGGGGGCAGGATACGCAGTATTTT
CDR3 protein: CASNRRDRGQDTQYF

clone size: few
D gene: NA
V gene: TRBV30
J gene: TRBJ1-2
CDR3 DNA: TGTGCCTGGAGTCAGGGGTACTATGGCTACACCTTC
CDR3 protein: CAWSQGYYGYTF

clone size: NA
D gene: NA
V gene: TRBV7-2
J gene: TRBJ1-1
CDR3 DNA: TGTGCCAGCAGCCCCCGAGGAGGCCAGGAGAACACTGAAGCTTTCTTT
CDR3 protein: CASSPRGGQENTEAFF

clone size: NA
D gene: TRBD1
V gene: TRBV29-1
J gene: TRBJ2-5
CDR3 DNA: TGCAGCGGTACAGGGGGCGGAGAGACCCAGTACTTC
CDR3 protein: CSGTGGGETQYF

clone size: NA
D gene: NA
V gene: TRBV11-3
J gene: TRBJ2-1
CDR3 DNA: TGTGCCAGCAGCTTAGGACAGGGAGGTCTCAATGAGCAGTTCTTC
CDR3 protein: CASSLGQGGLNEQFF

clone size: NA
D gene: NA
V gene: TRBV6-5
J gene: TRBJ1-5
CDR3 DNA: TGTGCCAGCAGTTTAGGGGCAGAGCGCAATCAGCCCCAGCATTTT
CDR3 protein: CASSLGAERNQPQHF

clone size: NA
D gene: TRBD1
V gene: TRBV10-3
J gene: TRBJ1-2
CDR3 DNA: TGTGCCATCAGTTCCGGGACAGACTACTCCCTCTATGGCTACACCTTC
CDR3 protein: CAISSGTDYSLYGYTF

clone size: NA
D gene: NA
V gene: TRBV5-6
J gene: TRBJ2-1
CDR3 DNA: TGTGCCAGCAGCTACGTATTAAGCGATGAGCAGTTCTTC
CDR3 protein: CASSYVLSDEQFF

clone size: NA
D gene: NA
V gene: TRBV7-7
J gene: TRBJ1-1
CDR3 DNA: TGTGCTAGCAGCTTAATGTACCAGGGGAGAACTTTCTTT
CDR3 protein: CASSLMYQGRTFF

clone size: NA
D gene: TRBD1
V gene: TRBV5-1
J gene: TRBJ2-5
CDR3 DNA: TGCGCCAGCAGCCGTGGGACAGCCCAAGAGACCCAGTACTTC
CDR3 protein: CASSRGTAQETQYF